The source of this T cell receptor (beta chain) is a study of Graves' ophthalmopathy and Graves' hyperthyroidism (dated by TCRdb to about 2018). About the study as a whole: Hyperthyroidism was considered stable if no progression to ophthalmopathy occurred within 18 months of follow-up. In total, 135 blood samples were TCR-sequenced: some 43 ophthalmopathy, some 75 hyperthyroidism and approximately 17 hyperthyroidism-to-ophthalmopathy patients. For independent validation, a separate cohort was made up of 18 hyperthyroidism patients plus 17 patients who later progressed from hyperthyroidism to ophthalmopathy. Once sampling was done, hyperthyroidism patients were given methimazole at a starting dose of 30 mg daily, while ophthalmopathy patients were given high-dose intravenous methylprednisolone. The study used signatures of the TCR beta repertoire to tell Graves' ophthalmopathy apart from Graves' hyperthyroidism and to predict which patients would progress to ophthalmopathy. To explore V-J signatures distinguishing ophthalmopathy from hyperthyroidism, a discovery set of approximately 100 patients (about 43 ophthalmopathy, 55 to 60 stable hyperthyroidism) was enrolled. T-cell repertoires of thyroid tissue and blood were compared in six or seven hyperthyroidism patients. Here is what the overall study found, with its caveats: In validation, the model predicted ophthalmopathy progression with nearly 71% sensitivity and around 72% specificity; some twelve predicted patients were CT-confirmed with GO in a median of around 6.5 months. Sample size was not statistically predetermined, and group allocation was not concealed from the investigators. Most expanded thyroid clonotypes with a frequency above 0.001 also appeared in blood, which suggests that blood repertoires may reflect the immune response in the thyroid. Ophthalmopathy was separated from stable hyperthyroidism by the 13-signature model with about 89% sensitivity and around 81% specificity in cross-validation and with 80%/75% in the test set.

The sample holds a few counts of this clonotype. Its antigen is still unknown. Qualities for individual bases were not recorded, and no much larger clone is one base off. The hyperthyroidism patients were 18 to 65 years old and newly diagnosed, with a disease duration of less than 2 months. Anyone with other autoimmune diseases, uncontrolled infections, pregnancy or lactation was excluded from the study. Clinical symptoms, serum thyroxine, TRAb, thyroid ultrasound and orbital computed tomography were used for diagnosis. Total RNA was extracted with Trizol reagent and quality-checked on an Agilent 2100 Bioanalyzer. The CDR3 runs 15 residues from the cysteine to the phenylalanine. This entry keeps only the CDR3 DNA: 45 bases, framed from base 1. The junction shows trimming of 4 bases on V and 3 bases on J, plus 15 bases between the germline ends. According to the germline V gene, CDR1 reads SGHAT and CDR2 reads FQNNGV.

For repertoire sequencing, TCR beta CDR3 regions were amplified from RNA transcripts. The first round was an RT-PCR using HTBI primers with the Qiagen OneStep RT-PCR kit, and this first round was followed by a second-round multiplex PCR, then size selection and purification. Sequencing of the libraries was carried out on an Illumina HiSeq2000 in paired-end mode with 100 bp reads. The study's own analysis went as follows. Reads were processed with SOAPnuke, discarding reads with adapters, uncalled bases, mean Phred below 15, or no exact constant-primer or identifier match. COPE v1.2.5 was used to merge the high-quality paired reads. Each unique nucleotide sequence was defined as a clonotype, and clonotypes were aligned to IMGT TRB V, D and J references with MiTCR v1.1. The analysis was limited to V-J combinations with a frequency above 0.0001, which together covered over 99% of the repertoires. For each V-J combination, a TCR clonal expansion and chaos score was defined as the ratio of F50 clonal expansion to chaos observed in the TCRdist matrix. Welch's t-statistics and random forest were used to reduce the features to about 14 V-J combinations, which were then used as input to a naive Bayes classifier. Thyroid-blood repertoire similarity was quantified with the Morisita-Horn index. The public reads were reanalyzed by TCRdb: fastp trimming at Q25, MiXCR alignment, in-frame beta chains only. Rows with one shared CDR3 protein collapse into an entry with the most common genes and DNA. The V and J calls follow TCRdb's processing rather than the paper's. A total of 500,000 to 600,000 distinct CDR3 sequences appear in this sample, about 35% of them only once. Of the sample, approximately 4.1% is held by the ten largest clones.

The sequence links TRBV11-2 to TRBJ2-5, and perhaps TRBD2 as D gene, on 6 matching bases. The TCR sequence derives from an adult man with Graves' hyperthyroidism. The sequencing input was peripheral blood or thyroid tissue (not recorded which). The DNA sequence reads TGTGCCAGCAGCTCCGGGACTCGCCCCAAAGAGACCCAGTACTTC. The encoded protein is CASSSGTRPKETQYF.